The present T cell receptor (beta chain) was sequenced within a study of cytomegalovirus exposure and HLA in healthy donors. Across the whole study: As an earlier analysis found, roughly 170 million T cells yielded 117 million unique TCR beta sequences.

V lost 8 bases to trimming and J lost 7 bases, with 23 bases between them. The CDR3 covers 15 residues. CDR1 is SGHTA and CDR2 is FQGNSA in the germline V gene. Study results and caveats: The likely origin of a cluster of highly shared sequence variants was a sequencing artifact.

In the PCR, 60 Vbeta and 13 Jbeta primers were used. Produced via immunoSEQ multiplex PCR; TCRdb's table is partial and in-frame only. The sample lists fewer than 250,000 clones, approximately 83% occurring once. This clone showed up just a few times. No antigen is known for it. This TCR was sampled from a woman aged 45-65 years in good health and CMV-seropositive. The chain carries TRBV7-2 and TRBJ1-1; the D gene is possibly TRBD1 (5 bases). Sequencing was carried out using PBMCs. CDR3 residues: CASSPSGVGWGEAFF. The CDR3 bases are TGTGCCAGCTCCCCCTCGGGGGTGGGATGGGGTGAAGCTTTCTTT.